These 30 T cell receptor beta chains share one sample of origin, sequenced in a study of OX40 agonist ivuxolimab in advanced cancers. The protocol was immunoSEQ multiplex PCR, while the TCRdb copy is restricted to in-frame clones and leaves out a portion. The sample contains about 96,000 clones, about 90% of which appear only once. The sample in question was CD4+ or CD8+ T cells sorted from blood, obtained in a trial of the OX40 agonist ivuxolimab. These receptors were collected from an adult with an advanced solid tumor such as melanoma, head and neck, liver or kidney cancer.

The chain recombines TRBV27 with TRBJ1-3; D may be TRBD1 (6 bases). Germline CDR1 and CDR2: MNHEY and SMNVEV (reference sequence). With 5 bases removed from V and 4 bases from J, the gap between germline ends came to 33 bases. The CDR3 contains 21 residues. CDR3 loop: CASSPYSFGQSKRGGGNTIYF. CDR3 DNA: TGTGCCAGCAGTCCATACTCCTTTGGACAGTCCAAGCGAGGGGGAGGAAACACCATATATTTT.

The chain employs TRBV29-1 and TRBJ2-3, with 8 bases matching TRBD2. Germline CDR1 SQVTM, CDR2 ANQGSEA. The CDR3 spans 15 residues. With V trimmed by 8 bases and J by 1 base, 11 bases remained unmatched. For the CDR3, the DNA is TGCAGCTTCCGTGGTAGCGGGGTAGGCACAGATACGCAGTATTTT. This codes for CSFRGSGVGTDTQYF.

The genes are TRBV6-5 and TRBJ2-7, with D unclear. The germline gives CDR1 MNHEY, CDR2 SVGAGI. This CDR3 has 13 residues. Trimming removed 0 bases at V and 7 bases at J, with 10 bases between. The CDR3 reads CASSYSIRREQYF. CDR3 DNA: TGTGCCAGCAGTTACTCGATACGGCGGGAGCAGTACTTC.

The chain employs TRBV9 and TRBJ2-7; 7 nucleotides align to TRBD2. With V trimmed by 7 bases and J by 2 bases, 18 bases remained unmatched. CDR1 is SGDLS, CDR2 YYNGEE, per germline. The CDR3 consists of 17 residues. CDR3 residues: CASGSSSTASGTYEQYF. In nucleotides, the CDR3 is TGTGCCAGCGGTTCCTCATCGACGGCTAGCGGAACCTACGAGCAGTACTTC.

The genes are TRBV5-4 and TRBJ1-4; 7 bases map to TRBD1. J was trimmed by 5 bases and V by 0 bases; bases with no gene match: 4. In germline, CDR1 is SGHNT, CDR2 YYREEE (reference sequence). This CDR3 comprises 15 residues. The CDR3 here is CASSLVTGNNEKLFF. CDR3 sequence (DNA): TGTGCCAGCAGCTTGGTGACAGGGAACAATGAAAAACTGTTTTTT.

The genes are TRBV4-2 and TRBJ2-1, with TRBD2 matching 14 bases. Germline V gives CDR1 LGHNA, CDR2 YNFKEQ. The CDR3 extends over 16 amino acids. The V and J ends lost 4 bases and 7 bases, in that order; junction bases with no gene match: 6. This CDR3 reads CASSRAGTSGRNEQFF. CDR3 DNA sequence: TGTGCCAGCAGCCGGGCCGGGACTAGCGGGAGAAATGAGCAGTTCTTC.

The chain combines TRBV7-8 with TRBJ2-5; 14 bases agree with TRBD2. The V gene's germline CDR1 is SGHVS and CDR2 FQNEAQ. The junction had 9 bases not matched to a gene; V was cut back by 2 bases and J by 4 bases. The CDR3 spans 18 residues. In nucleotides, the CDR3 is TGTGCCAGCAGCTTACATTCCTCCGGGACTAGCGGGAGAGAGACCCAGTACTTC. Its translation is CASSLHSSGTSGRETQYF.

V and J are TRBV10-2 and TRBJ2-2; TRBD2 aligns across 14 bases. The V gene's germline CDR1 is WSHSY and CDR2 SAAADI. The CDR3 sequence is 15 residues long. The V gene end was trimmed by 8 bases and the J gene end by 6 bases; junction bases not matched to a gene: 5. The DNA for the CDR3 is TGCGCCAGCGCCCCGGGACTAGCGGGAGCCGGGGAGCTGTTTTTT. Amino acid sequence: CASAPGLAGAGELFF.

This chain uses TRBV6-4 with TRBJ2-3, with 7 bases fitting TRBD2. The ends lost 6 bases at V and 0 bases at J; junction bases unmatched: 9. This CDR3 spans 16 amino acids. Germline CDR1 and CDR2: MRHNA and SNTAGT. This CDR3 is CASRKPSGNSTDTQYF. The CDR3 nucleotides read TGTGCCAGCAGAAAACCTAGCGGAAATAGCACAGATACGCAGTATTTT.

The chain is built from TRBV5-4 and TRBJ2-7, with TRBD1 matching 8 bases. This CDR3 comprises 14 residues. The ends lost 0 bases at V and 3 bases at J; junction bases unmatched: 2. Germline assignment: CDR1 SGHNT and CDR2 YYREEE (reference sequence). As DNA, the CDR3 is TGTGCCAGCAGCTTGGTTGGACAGGGCTACGAGCAGTACTTC. Residues: CASSLVGQGYEQYF.

The CDR3 sequence is CASRQSGTSGSYEQYF. CDR3 coding DNA: TGTGCCAGCAGACAATCCGGGACTAGCGGTTCCTACGAGCAGTACTTC. V gene TRBV6-6 combines with J gene TRBJ2-7; 11 nucleotides align to TRBD2. The CDR3 is made up of 16 amino acids. Trimming took 6 bases from V and 1 from J; bases not matched to a gene: 8. In germline, CDR1 is MNHNY, CDR2 SVGAGI (reference sequence).

V gene TRBV6-5 combines with J gene TRBJ2-5, with no clear D. Near its end, the DNA agrees better with TRBJ2-7, so the J call may be wrong. Germline CDR1 is MNHEY and CDR2 is SVGAGI. The CDR3 contains 14 residues. This chain's CDR3 is CASSYSQEAYEQYF. The CDR3 region has the DNA TGTGCCAGCAGTTACTCGCAGGAAGCCTACGAGCAGTACTTC.

The chain links TRBV5-4 to TRBJ1-1; TRBD1 might be the D (5 bases). The CDR3 is made up of 14 amino acids. The V end lost 2 bases, the J end lost 1 base, and 9 bases lay between the germline ends. The germline V gene has CDR1 SGHNT and CDR2 YYREEE (reference sequence). Here the CDR3 DNA reads TGTGCCAGCAGCTTCTCAACAGGGAACACTGAAGCTTTCTTT. It specifies CASSFSTGNTEAFF. Together with reference TRBV5-4 and TRBJ1-1, the CDR3 gives the full variable domain: ETGVTQSPTHLIKTRGQQVTLRCSSQSGHNTVSWYQQALGQGPQFIFQYYREEENGRGNFPPRFSGLQFPNYSSELNVNALELDDSALYLCASSFSTGNTEAFFGQGTRLTVV.

For this clone: The germline gene is not matched at one end of the junction; a read error may be the cause. Other DNA sequences from this sample encode an identical CDR3 as well. This chain connects TRBV27 to TRBJ2-7, with 12 bases aligning to TRBD2. The CDR3 is made up of 16 amino acids. CDR1 and CDR2 (germline): MNHEY, SMNVEV (reference sequence). In nucleotides, the CDR3 is TGTGCCAGCAGGGGGACTAGCGGGCCACTTTCCTACGAACAGTACTTC. It is translated as CASRGTSGPLSYEQYF.

The V call is TRBV5-6, the J call TRBJ1-1, with 8 bases matching TRBD1. The CDR3 length is 17 residues. Germline CDR1 reads SGHDT; CDR2 reads YYEEEE. After removal of 0 bases from V and 1 base from J, the junction contained 8 bases not matched to a gene. CDR3 protein: CASSLGQGAIPNTEAFF. The CDR3 nucleotides are TGTGCCAGCAGCTTGGGGCAGGGGGCGATCCCGAACACTGAAGCTTTCTTT.

J is TRBJ2-7 and V is TRBV4-2; 13 bases agree with TRBD2. V gave up 0 bases and J gave up 4 bases; unmatched junction bases: 6. This CDR3 spans 17 amino acids. Germline V gives CDR1 LGHNA, CDR2 YNFKEQ. CDR3 protein: CASSQDGRTSGSYEQYF. In DNA form, the CDR3 reads TGTGCCAGCAGCCAAGATGGCCGGACTAGCGGGAGTTACGAGCAGTACTTC.

The chain links TRBV11-3 to TRBJ1-2, with D maybe TRBD1 (5 bases). Looked up from germline, CDR1 is SGHNT and CDR2 is YENEEA. The CDR3 loop spans 12 amino acids. The germline V and J ends were trimmed by 1 base and 7 bases, with 7 bases remaining between them. The chain's CDR3 is CASSLGGGGYTF. CDR3 sequence (DNA): TGTGCCAGCAGCTTAGGTGGGGGTGGCTACACCTTC.

V and J are TRBV6-1 and TRBJ2-7; the D call may be TRBD1 or TRBD2 (5 bases each). Germline lookup yields CDR1 MNHNS and CDR2 SASEGT. Deletions cut 7 bases from V and 4 bases from J, with 20 bases between. CDR3 length: 15 amino acids. CDR3 coding DNA: TGTGCCAGCAATGCGGTTGGGACGGGTACTTACGAGCAGTACTTC. Translating gives CASNAVGTGTYEQYF.

V usage is TRBV29-1 and J usage is TRBJ1-5, with D possibly TRBD1 on 6 matching bases. This CDR3 region has 13 residues. Germline V lookup: CDR1 SQVTM, CDR2 ANQGSEA. V shed 4 bases and J shed 5 bases, with 12 bases lying between them. The CDR3 here is CSVGRGLDQPQHF. CDR3 in DNA: TGCAGCGTTGGCCGGGGGCTGGATCAGCCCCAGCATTTT.

The chain has TRBV7-8 and TRBJ1-5; 8 nucleotides agree with TRBD1. Germline V CDR1 and CDR2: SGHVS, FQNEAQ. V lost 4 bases, J lost 1 base, and 6 bases stayed unmatched. This CDR3 is built from 16 residues. The CDR3 region is CASSSRTGTSNQPQHF. CDR3 sequence (DNA): TGTGCCAGCAGCTCCAGGACAGGGACGAGCAATCAGCCCCAGCATTTT.

The chain employs TRBV15 and TRBJ1-1; a weak D match, TRBD1 (5 bases). V lost 5 bases to trimming and J lost 3 bases, with 10 bases between them. The CDR3 runs to 13 residues. The germline CDR1 and CDR2 sequences are LNHNV and YYDKDF (reference sequence). Here the CDR3 reads CATSWGVDTEAFF. CDR3 nucleotides: TGTGCCACCAGCTGGGGGGTGGACACTGAAGCTTTCTTT.

The chain recombines TRBV2 with TRBJ2-1, with 8 bases aligning to TRBD2. The CDR3 sequence is 15 residues long. From germline, CDR1 is SNHLY and CDR2 FYNNEI. J gave up 5 bases and V 7 bases, and 10 bases lay outside the gene matches. The CDR3 DNA follows: TGTGCCAGCACCAAAGAGACGGGAGGGAACAATGAGCAGTTCTTC. Translating it yields CASTKETGGNNEQFF.

V usage is TRBV7-9 and J usage is TRBJ2-7; D is possibly TRBD1 (5 bases). Looked up from germline, CDR1 is SEHNR and CDR2 is FQNEAQ (reference sequence). CDR3 length: 15 residues. Trimming removed 6 bases at V and 0 bases at J, with 15 bases between. CDR3 protein: CASRQTAYPSYEQYF. The CDR3 coding sequence is TGTGCCAGCAGACAGACAGCTTACCCCTCCTACGAGCAGTACTTC.

V is TRBV5-4 and J is TRBJ1-3, with 8 bases aligning to TRBD1. With V trimmed by 1 base and J by 4 bases, 10 bases remained unmatched. The CDR3 spans 17 residues. CDR1 and CDR2 from the germline V gene are SGHNT and YYREEE (reference sequence). The CDR3 nucleotides read TGTGCCAGCAGCTTGTTGGGCCAGGGGGCTTACGGAAACACCATATATTTT. Its translation is CASSLLGQGAYGNTIYF. The entire variable domain, with the rest obtained from reference TRBV5-4 and TRBJ1-3, is as follows: ETGVTQSPTHLIKTRGQQVTLRCSSQSGHNTVSWYQQALGQGPQFIFQYYREEENGRGNFPPRFSGLQFPNYSSELNVNALELDDSALYLCASSLLGQGAYGNTIYFGEGSWLTVV.

The table lists this clone with a count of one. This sequence joins TRBV11-2 and TRBJ2-3; no clear D gene. Germline lookup yields CDR1 SGHAT and CDR2 FQNNGV. Trimming removed 0 bases at V and 6 bases at J, with 10 bases between. There are 14 residues in the CDR3. As DNA, the CDR3 is TGTGCCAGCAGCTTAGACGATCCGACGGATACGCAGTATTTT. Protein sequence: CASSLDDPTDTQYF.

This chain connects TRBV5-4 to TRBJ2-7; 11 positions agree with TRBD1. Germline V CDR1 and CDR2: SGHNT, YYREEE (reference sequence). Germline trimming cut 4 bases from V and 2 bases from J; bases unmatched to any gene: 8. CDR3 length equals 16 residues. CDR3 bases: TGTGCCAGCAGCCCGGGGGGGACAGGGGGGACCTACGAGCAGTACTTC. Protein product: CASSPGGTGGTYEQYF.

This rearrangement joins TRBV25-1 to TRBJ2-5; D is perhaps TRBD1 (5 bases). Germline V gives CDR1 MGHDK, CDR2 SYGVNS. The germline V and J ends were trimmed by 0 bases and 4 bases, with 12 bases remaining between them. This CDR3 comprises 15 residues. In nucleotides, the CDR3 is TGTGCCAGCAGTGAATATGGCAGGGTGCTAGAGACCCAGTACTTC. Its protein product is CASSEYGRVLETQYF.

This chain uses TRBV11-3 with TRBJ1-1; D is unresolved. Trimming took off 5 bases at V and 0 bases at J, with 16 bases between the two ends. Germline CDR1 is SGHNT and CDR2 is YENEEA. This CDR3 has 16 amino acids. In DNA form, the CDR3 reads TGTGCCAGCAGCCTCTACCCCCAGGTTTTGAACACTGAAGCTTTCTTT. Translating gives CASSLYPQVLNTEAFF.

The rearrangement joins TRBV5-6 to TRBJ1-4, with 9 positions matching TRBD1. CDR1 and CDR2 (germline): SGHDT, YYEEEE. This CDR3 has 18 amino acids. The V gene end was trimmed by 1 base and the J gene end by 0 bases; junction bases not matched to a gene: 7. The CDR3 loop reads CASSLMTGGYATNEKLFF. The CDR3 region has the DNA TGTGCCAGCAGCTTGATGACAGGGGGGTATGCAACTAATGAAAAACTGTTTTTT.

The chain recombines TRBV28 with TRBJ2-1, with 7 bases lining up with TRBD2. V dropped 6 bases and J dropped 6; count of bases not matched to a gene: 5. From germline, CDR1 is MDHEN and CDR2 SYDVKM. This CDR3 is 13 amino acids long. CDR3: CASSLWEGNEQFF. The CDR3 nucleotides are TGTGCCAGCAGCCTGTGGGAGGGCAATGAGCAGTTCTTC. Using reference TRBV28 and TRBJ2-1 for the parts outside the CDR3, the full variable domain is DVKVTQSSRYLVKRTGEKVFLECVQDMDHENMFWYRQDPGLGLRLIYFSYDVKMKEKGDIPEGYSVSREKKERFSLILESASTNQTSMYLCASSLWEGNEQFFGPGTRLTVL.